The next 14 T cell receptor beta chains were all read from a single sample in a study of T cells in Graves' hyperthyroidism and ophthalmopathy. Using RNA transcripts as the source, TCR beta CDR3 regions were amplified. The HTBI set primed first-round TCR CDR3 RT-PCR. TCRdb called the multiplex PCR reads again in MiXCR, with one record for every CDR3 protein. The sample lists about 500,000 distinct CDR3 sequences, 15% to 20% seen once, with approximately 16% in the top ten. Material for sequencing was blood. The receptors stem from a woman aged 18-30 years with Graves' ophthalmopathy.

This clonotype has just a few counts. The chain links TRBV4-1 to TRBJ2-7; D not certain. Germline loops: CDR1 MGHRA, CDR2 YSYEKL. The V end lost 6 bases, the J end lost 0 bases, and 9 bases lay between the germline ends. CDR3 size: 13 residues. The CDR3 loop is CASRTENSYEQYF. DNA of the CDR3: TGCGCCAGCAGAACAGAGAACTCCTACGAGCAGTACTTC.

The chain employs TRBV2 and TRBJ2-7, with TRBD2 identical over 11 bases. This CDR3 spans 14 amino acids. The germline CDR1 and CDR2 sequences are SNHLY and FYNNEI. V trimming: 7 bases; J trimming: 3 bases; junction bases outside the gene matches: 5. CDR3 bases: TGTGCCAGCAAAACTAGCGGGAGCTTCTACGAGCAGTACTTC. Residues: CASKTSGSFYEQYF.

The chain carries TRBV10-2 and TRBJ1-3; no clear D gene. The CDR3 consists of 12 residues. CDR1 is WSHSY, CDR2 SAAADI, per germline. V was trimmed by 8 bases and J by 0 bases, leaving 5 bases between them. DNA for the CDR3: TGCGCCAGCCGCATCTCTGGAAACACCATATATTTT. It encodes CASRISGNTIYF.

The chain has TRBV5-4 and TRBJ1-1; D not certain. Looked up from germline, CDR1 is SGHNT and CDR2 is YYREEE (reference sequence). Between the trimmed V and J ends, which lost 3 bases and 6 bases, there was a span of 27 bases. There are 18 residues in the CDR3. Here the CDR3 DNA reads TGTGCCAGCAGCTACCCGACACCTCGAAACGGAAAAGCTTCTGAAGCTTTCTTT. Its protein product is CASSYPTPRNGKASEAFF.

This clonotype was seen many times. CDR3 nucleotide sequence: TGTGCCATCAGTGGGAGAACTAGCGGGAGGCAAAGCACAGATACGCAGTATTTT. Encoded protein: CAISGRTSGRQSTDTQYF. This chain uses TRBV10-3 with TRBJ2-3, with TRBD2 matching 12 bases. This CDR3 contains 18 residues. The V gene end was trimmed by 4 bases and the J gene end by 0 bases; junction bases not matched to a gene: 8. Germline CDR1 and CDR2: ENHRY and SYGVKD.

This clonotype showed up just a few times. The chain couples TRBV7-9 to TRBJ2-5; 13 bases map to TRBD2. Germline loops: CDR1 SEHNR, CDR2 FQNEAQ (reference sequence). The CDR3 contains 19 residues. Trimming took 1 base from V and 2 from J; bases not matched to a gene: 10. The CDR3 DNA reads TGTGCCAGCAGCTTAGTCCCTCTAGGACTAGCGGGGGAACAAGAGACCCAGTACTTC. Protein: CASSLVPLGLAGEQETQYF.

This clonotype was recorded many times. The chain has TRBV7-3 and TRBJ2-2; perhaps TRBD1 as D (5 bases). The ends were cut back, 2 bases at V and 0 bases at J, with 13 bases in the middle. The CDR3 extends over 17 amino acids. Looked up from germline, CDR1 is SGHTA and CDR2 is FQGTGA. CDR3 residues: CASSLSPFRANTGELFF. CDR3 nucleotides: TGTGCCAGCAGCTTATCCCCATTCAGGGCGAACACCGGGGAGCTGTTTTTT.

This clonotype was observed a few times. V and J are TRBV18 and TRBJ1-1; D gene ambiguous. The CDR3 extends over 14 amino acids. Germline V gene sequence: CDR1 KGHSH, CDR2 LQKENI. V gave up 5 bases and J gave up 4 bases, with 14 bases separating them. CDR3 sequence (DNA): TGTGCCAGCTCATTTGACGACGGGTTCACTGAAGCTTTCTTT. Its protein product is CASSFDDGFTEAFF.

This clonotype was seen repeatedly, ten times or more. The chain links TRBV7-2 to TRBJ2-7, with D maybe TRBD2 (5 bases). Germline assignment: CDR1 SGHTA and CDR2 FQGNSA. V was pared by 1 base and J by 6 bases, with 13 bases between. This CDR3 has 14 amino acids. The CDR3 protein is CASSLEATSFEQYF. CDR3 DNA sequence: TGTGCCAGCAGCTTAGAAGCCACTAGTTTCGAGCAGTACTTC.

There are many counts of this clonotype. The CDR3 bases are TGTGCTAGTGGTTTGGTCGGGCTGGGCACTGAAGCTTTCTTT. Translated, it gives CASGLVGLGTEAFF. V gene TRBV12-5 combines with J gene TRBJ1-1; D not certain. V lost 0 bases and J lost 4, with 9 bases in between. Germline assignment: CDR1 LGHNT and CDR2 FRNRAP. CDR3 length: 14 amino acids.

The table lists this clonotype with many counts. V gene TRBV27 combines with J gene TRBJ1-2, with no clear D. This CDR3 spans 11 amino acids. CDR1 is MNHEY and CDR2 is SMNVEV in the germline V gene (reference sequence). The V and J ends lost 11 bases and 7 bases respectively, with 14 bases between them. CDR3: CAGLLKGGYTF. The CDR3 bases are TGTGCCGGATTACTAAAGGGTGGCTACACCTTC.

This clonotype was counted ten times or more. The V call is TRBV30, the J call TRBJ1-4; D call uncertain. The CDR3 has 11 residues. Germline V gene sequence: CDR1 GTSNPN, CDR2 SVGIG (reference sequence). With 1 base removed from V and 10 bases from J, the gap between germline ends came to 7 bases. Here the CDR3 DNA reads TGTGCCTGGAGTGATCCCGGAAAACTGTTTTTT. It specifies CAWSDPGKLFF.

This clonotype was seen ten or more times. The chain has TRBV5-4 and TRBJ1-1, with TRBD1 identical over 8 bases. This CDR3 has 12 residues. V shed 3 bases and J 8 bases; nucleotides not matched to a gene: 3. The germline CDR1 and CDR2 sequences are SGHNT and YYREEE (reference sequence). The CDR3 loop reads CASSSRDREAFF. Written as DNA, the CDR3 is TGTGCCAGCAGCTCCCGGGACAGGGAAGCTTTCTTT.

Many counts were recorded for this clonotype. This chain links TRBV15 with TRBJ2-5; 8 bases are a match to TRBD1. The CDR3 is made up of 16 amino acids. Germline assignment: CDR1 LNHNV and CDR2 YYDKDF (reference sequence). Germline trimming cut 0 bases from V and 3 bases from J; bases unmatched to any gene: 6. This chain's CDR3 is CATSRDPAGGKETQYF. The CDR3, as DNA: TGTGCCACCAGCAGAGATCCGGCAGGGGGCAAAGAGACCCAGTACTTC.